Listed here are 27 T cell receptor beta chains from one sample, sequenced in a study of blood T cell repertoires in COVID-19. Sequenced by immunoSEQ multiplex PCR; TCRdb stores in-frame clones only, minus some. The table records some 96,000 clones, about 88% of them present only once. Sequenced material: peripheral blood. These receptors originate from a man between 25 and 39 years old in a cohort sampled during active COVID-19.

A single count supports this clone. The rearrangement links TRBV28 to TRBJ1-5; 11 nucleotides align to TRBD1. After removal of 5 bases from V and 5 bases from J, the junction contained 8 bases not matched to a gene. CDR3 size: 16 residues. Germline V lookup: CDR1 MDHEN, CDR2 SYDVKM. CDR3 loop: CASSRGQGVWDQPQHF. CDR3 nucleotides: TGTGCCAGCAGTAGGGGACAGGGGGTTTGGGATCAGCCCCAGCATTTT.

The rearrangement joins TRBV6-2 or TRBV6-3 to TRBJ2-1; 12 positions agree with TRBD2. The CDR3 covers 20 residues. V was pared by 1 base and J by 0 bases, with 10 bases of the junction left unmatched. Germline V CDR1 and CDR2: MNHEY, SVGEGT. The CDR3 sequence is CASSYFPGLAGGSSYNEQFF. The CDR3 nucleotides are TGTGCCAGCAGTTACTTTCCAGGTCTAGCGGGGGGGAGCTCCTACAATGAGCAGTTCTTC.

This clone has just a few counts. This chain's CDR3 is CAWSVGGDYGYTF. In DNA, the CDR3 is TGTGCCTGGAGTGTAGGAGGGGACTATGGCTACACCTTC. V gene TRBV30 combines with J gene TRBJ1-2; D possibly corresponds to TRBD1 (5 bases). Trimming removed 0 bases from V and 3 bases from J, with 8 bases in between. The CDR3 contains 13 residues. From germline, CDR1 is GTSNPN and CDR2 SVGIG (reference sequence).

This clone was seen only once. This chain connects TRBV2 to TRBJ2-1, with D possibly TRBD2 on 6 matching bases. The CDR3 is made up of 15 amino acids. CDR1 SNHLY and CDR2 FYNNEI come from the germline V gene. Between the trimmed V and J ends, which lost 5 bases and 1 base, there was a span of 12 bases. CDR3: CASSPRDGSYNEQFF. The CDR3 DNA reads TGTGCCAGCAGTCCGCGGGACGGTTCCTACAATGAGCAGTTCTTC. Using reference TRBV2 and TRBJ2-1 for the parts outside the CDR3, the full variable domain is EPEVTQTPSHQVTQMGQEVILRCVPISNHLYFYWYRQILGQKVEFLVSFYNNEISEKSEIFDDQFSVERPDGSNFTLKIRSTKLEDSAMYFCASSPRDGSYNEQFFGPGTRLTVL.

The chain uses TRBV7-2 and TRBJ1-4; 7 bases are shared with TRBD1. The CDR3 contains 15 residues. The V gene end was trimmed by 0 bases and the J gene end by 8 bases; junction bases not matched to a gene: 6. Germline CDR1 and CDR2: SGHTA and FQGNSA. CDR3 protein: CASSLAGTAKEKLFF. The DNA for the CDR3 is TGTGCCAGCAGCTTAGCGGGGACAGCCAAGGAAAAACTGTTTTTT.

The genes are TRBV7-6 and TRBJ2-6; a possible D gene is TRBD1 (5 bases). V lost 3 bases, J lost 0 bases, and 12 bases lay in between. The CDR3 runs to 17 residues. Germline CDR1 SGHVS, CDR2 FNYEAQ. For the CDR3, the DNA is TGTGCCAGCAGCTTGGTGCAGGGCCTCTCTGGGGCCAACGTCCTGACTTTC. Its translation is CASSLVQGLSGANVLTF.

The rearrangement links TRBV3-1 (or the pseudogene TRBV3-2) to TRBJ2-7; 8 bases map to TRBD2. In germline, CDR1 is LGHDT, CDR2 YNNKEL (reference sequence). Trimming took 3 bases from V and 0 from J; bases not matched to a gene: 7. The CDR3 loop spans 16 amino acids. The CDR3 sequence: CASSQHSGAFSYEQYF. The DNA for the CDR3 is TGTGCCAGCAGCCAGCATAGCGGGGCTTTCTCCTACGAGCAGTACTTC.

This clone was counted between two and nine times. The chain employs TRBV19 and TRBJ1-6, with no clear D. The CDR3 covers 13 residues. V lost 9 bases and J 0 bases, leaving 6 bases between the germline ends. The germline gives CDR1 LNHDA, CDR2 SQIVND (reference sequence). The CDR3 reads CASSGSYNSPLHF. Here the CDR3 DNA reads TGTGCCAGCTCAGGCTCCTATAATTCACCCCTCCACTTT.

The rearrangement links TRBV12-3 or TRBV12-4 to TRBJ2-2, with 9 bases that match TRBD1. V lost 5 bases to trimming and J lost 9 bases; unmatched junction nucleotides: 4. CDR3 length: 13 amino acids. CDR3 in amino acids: CASSTGQGRELFF. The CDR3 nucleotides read TGTGCCAGCAGTACCGGACAGGGGAGGGAGCTGTTTTTT.

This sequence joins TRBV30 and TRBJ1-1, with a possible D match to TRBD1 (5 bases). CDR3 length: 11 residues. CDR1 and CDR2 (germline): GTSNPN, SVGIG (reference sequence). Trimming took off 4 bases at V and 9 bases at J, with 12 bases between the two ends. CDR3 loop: CAWMGGGKAFF. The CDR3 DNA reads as TGTGCCTGGATGGGTGGGGGGAAAGCTTTCTTT. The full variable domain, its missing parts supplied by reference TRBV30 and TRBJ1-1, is SQTIHQWPATLVQPVGSPLSLECTVEGTSNPNLYWYRQAAGRGLQLLFYSVGIGQISSEVPQNLSASRPQDRQFILSSKKLLLSDSGFYLCAWMGGGKAFFGQGTRLTVV.

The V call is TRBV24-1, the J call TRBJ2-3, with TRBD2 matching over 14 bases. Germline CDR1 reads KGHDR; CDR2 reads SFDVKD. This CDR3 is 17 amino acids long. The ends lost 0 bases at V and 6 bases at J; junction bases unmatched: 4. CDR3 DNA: TGTGCCACCAGTGATTTGGGACTAGCGGGGGGCGTGGATACGCAGTATTTT. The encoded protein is CATSDLGLAGGVDTQYF.

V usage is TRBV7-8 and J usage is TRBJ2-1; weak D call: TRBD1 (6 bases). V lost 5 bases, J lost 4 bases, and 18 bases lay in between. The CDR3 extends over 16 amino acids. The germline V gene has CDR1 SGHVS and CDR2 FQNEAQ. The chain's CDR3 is CASSPGAGGLYNEQFF. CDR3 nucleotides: TGTGCCAGCAGCCCAGGGGCGGGCGGGCTATACAATGAGCAGTTCTTC.

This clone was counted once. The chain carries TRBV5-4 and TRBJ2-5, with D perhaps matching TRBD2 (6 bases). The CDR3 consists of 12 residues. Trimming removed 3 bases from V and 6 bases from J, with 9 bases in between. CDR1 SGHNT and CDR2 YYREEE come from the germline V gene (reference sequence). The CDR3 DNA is TGTGCCAGCAGCTCCACTAGCCAGACCCAGTACTTC. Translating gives CASSSTSQTQYF.

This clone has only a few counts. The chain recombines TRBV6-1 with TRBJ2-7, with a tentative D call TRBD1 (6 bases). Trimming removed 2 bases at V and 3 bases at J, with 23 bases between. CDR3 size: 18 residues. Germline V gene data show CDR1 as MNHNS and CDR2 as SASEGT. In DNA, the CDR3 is TGTGCCAGCAGTGAATCAAGGGGGATGGGGAGTCAGCTCTACGAGCAGTACTTC. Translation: CASSESRGMGSQLYEQYF.

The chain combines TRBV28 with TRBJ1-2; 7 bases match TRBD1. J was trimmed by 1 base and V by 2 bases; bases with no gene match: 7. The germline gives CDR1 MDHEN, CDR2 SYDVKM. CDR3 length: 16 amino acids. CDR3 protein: CASSLEGAIVNYGYTF. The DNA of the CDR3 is TGTGCCAGCAGTTTAGAGGGGGCGATTGTTAACTATGGCTACACCTTC.

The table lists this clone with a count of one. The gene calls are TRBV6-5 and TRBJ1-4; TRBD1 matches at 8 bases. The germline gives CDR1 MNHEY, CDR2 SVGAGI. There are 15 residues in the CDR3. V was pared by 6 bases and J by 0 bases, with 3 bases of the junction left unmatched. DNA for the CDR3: TGTGCCAGCAGACTGACAGGGGCAACTAATGAAAAACTGTTTTTT. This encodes CASRLTGATNEKLFF.

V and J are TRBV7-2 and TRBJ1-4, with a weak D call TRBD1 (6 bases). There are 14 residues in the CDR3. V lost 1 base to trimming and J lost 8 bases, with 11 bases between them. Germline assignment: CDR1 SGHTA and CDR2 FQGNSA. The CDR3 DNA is TGTGCCAGCAGCTTAGGTGCCAGGGGAGAAAAACTGTTTTTT. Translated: CASSLGARGEKLFF.

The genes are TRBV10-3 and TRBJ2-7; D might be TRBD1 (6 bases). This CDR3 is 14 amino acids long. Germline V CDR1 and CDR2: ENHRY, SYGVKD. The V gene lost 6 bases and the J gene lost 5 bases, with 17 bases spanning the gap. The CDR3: CAIRLDSLNDEQYF. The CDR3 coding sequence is TGTGCCATCAGACTGGACAGTTTGAATGACGAGCAGTACTTC.

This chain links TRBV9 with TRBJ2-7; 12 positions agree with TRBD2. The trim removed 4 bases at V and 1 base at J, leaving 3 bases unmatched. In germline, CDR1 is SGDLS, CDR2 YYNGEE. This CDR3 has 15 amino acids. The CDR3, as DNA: TGTGCCAGCAGCACGACTAGCGGGGGATCCTACGAGCAGTACTTC. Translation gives CASSTTSGGSYEQYF.

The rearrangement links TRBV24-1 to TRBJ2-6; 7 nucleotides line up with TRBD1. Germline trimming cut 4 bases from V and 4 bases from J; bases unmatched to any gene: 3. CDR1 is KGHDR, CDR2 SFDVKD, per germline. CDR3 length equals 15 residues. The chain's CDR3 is CATSEGTAGANVLTF. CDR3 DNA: TGTGCCACCAGTGAGGGGACAGCAGGGGCCAACGTCCTGACTTTC.

The CDR3 nucleotides read TGTGCCAGCAGTTACACAGGGGGGGCCTCCTACGAGCAGTACTTC. Its translation is CASSYTGGASYEQYF. This chain uses TRBV6-5 with TRBJ2-7, with D possibly matching TRBD1 (8 bases). Trimming took off 2 bases at V and 0 bases at J, with 11 bases between the two ends. Germline CDR1 MNHEY, CDR2 SVGAGI. CDR3 length: 15 residues.

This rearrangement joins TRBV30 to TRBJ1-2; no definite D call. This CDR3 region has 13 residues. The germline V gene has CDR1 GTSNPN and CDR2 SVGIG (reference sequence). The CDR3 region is CVGNVGDYYGYTF. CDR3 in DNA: TGTGTCGGGAACGTTGGAGACTACTATGGCTACACCTTC. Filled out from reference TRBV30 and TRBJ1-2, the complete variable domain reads SQTIHQWPATLVQPVGSPLSLECTVEGTSNPNLYWYRQAAGRGLQLLFYSVGIGQISSEVPQNLSASRPQDRQFILSSKKLLLSDSGFYLCVGNVGDYYGYTFGSGTRLTVV.

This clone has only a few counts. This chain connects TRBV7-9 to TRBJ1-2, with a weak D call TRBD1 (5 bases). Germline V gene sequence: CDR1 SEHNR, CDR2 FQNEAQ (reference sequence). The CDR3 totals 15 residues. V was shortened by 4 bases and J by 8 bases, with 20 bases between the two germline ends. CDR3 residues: CASSSAAGPIKGYTF. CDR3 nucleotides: TGTGCCAGCAGCTCCGCCGCAGGGCCGATTAAGGGCTACACCTTC.

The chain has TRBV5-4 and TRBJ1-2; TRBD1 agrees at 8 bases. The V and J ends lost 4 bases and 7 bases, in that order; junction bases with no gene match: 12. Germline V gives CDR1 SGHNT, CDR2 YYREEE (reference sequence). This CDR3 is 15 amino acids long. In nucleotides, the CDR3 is TGTGCCAGCAGCCTCTTGGGCATTCAGGGGGCTGGCTACACCTTC. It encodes CASSLLGIQGAGYTF.

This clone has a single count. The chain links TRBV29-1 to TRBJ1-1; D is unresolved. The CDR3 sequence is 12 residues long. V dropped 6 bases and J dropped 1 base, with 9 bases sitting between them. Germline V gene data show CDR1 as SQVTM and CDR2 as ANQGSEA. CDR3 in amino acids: CSVLTANTEAFF. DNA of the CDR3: TGCAGCGTCCTTACAGCGAACACTGAAGCTTTCTTT.

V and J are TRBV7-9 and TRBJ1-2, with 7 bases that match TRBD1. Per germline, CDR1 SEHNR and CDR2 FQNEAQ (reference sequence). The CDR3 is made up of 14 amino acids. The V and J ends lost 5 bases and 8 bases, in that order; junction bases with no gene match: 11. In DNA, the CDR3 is TGTGCCAGCAGCCCCCAAACAGGGGTCGGAGGCTACACCTTC. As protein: CASSPQTGVGGYTF.

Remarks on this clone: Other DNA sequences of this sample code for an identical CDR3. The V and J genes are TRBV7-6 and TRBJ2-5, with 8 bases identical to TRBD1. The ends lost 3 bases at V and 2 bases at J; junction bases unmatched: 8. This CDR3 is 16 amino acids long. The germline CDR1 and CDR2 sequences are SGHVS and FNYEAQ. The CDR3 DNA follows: TGTGCCAGCAGCTTCGGACAGGGAGTAGGACAAGAGACCCAGTACTTC. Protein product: CASSFGQGVGQETQYF.